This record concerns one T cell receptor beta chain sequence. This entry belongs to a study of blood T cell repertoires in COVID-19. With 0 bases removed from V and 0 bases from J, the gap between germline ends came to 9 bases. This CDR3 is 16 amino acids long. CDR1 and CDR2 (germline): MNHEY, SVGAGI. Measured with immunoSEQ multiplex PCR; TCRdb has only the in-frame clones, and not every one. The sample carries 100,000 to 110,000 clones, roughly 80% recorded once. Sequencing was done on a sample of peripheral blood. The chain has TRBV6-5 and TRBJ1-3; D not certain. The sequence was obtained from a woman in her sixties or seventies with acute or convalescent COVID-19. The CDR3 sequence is CASSYSAVSSGNTIYF. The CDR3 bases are TGTGCCAGCAGTTACTCGGCGGTGAGCTCTGGAAACACCATATATTTT.